This T cell receptor beta chain was observed in a study of shared clonotypes between healthy human individuals. Each PCR replicate from the sorted subsets contained 200 to 250 ng DNA, which is about 30,000 T cell genomes. Generated by immunoSEQ multiplex PCR, the TCRdb table keeps only in-frame clones and is missing some. The sample yields 1 million to 1.3 million clones, approximately 78% seen once. Only Caucasian adults living in Nashville, Tennessee served as donors. Findings and caveats of the study: Clonotype sharing across a few donors was observed for roughly 5% of naive CD4 clonotypes. The donor pool, a small one, limited the genetic and exposure-history diversity represented.

V lost 1 base and J lost 8, with 17 bases in between. The CDR3 runs to 15 residues. CDR1 MGHRA and CDR2 YSYEKL come from the germline V gene. This clone was detected many times. Its cognate antigen is unknown. This chain connects TRBV4-1 to TRBJ1-2; D is uncertain. This receptor was identified in a man between 18 and 35 years old in good health. Some clones in this sample may be carry-over from other donors' samples. The sequenced sample consisted of memory CD4+ T cells from PBMCs. Subset indicated: CD45RA-negative fraction. CDR3 loop: CASSQGPRDLGGYTF. For the CDR3, the DNA is TGCGCCAGCAGCCAAGGTCCGAGGGATCTAGGCGGCTACACCTTC.